The 9 T cell receptor beta chains listed next were all sequenced from one sample in a study of blood T cell repertoires in COVID-19. TCRdb's table, derived via immunoSEQ multiplex PCR, lists solely in-frame clones and lacks some. The table includes 210,000 or so clones, about 83% detected once. The sample comprised peripheral blood. Receptor source: a woman aged 30 to 39 with COVID-19, enrolled during active disease.

The gene calls are TRBV7-9 and TRBJ2-3, with a tentative D call TRBD2 (6 bases). The V and J ends lost 5 bases and 2 bases respectively, with 20 bases between them. This CDR3 is 17 amino acids long. CDR1 is SEHNR, CDR2 FQNEAQ, per germline (reference sequence). The CDR3 sequence is CASSPGEGRLPTDTQYF. CDR3 coding DNA: TGTGCCAGCAGCCCGGGAGAGGGCCGCCTACCCACAGATACGCAGTATTTT.

The rearrangement uses TRBV5-4 and TRBJ2-7; D gene uncertain. The length of the CDR3 is 14 residues. Germline CDR1 and CDR2: SGHNT and YYREEE (reference sequence). V dropped 4 bases and J dropped 1 base, with 12 bases sitting between them. As DNA, the CDR3 is TGTGCCAGCAGCACTCCAACTGAATCCTACGAGCAGTACTTC. Residues: CASSTPTESYEQYF.

J is TRBJ2-2 and V is TRBV6-5; no clear D. V was clipped by 3 bases and J by 0 bases, with 11 bases between them. Germline loops: CDR1 MNHEY, CDR2 SVGAGI. This CDR3 has 16 residues. CDR3: CASSYLASANTGELFF. The CDR3, as DNA: TGTGCCAGCAGTTATCTGGCATCCGCGAACACCGGGGAGCTGTTTTTT.

V and J are TRBV6-2 or TRBV6-3 and TRBJ2-2, with 8 positions matching TRBD2. The CDR3 sequence is 19 residues long. Looked up from germline, CDR1 is MNHEY and CDR2 is SVGEGT. After removal of 0 bases from V and 0 bases from J, the junction contained 9 bases not matched to a gene. CDR3 in amino acids: CASSYSTSGGMTNTGELFF. The CDR3 DNA is TGTGCCAGCAGTTACTCTACTAGCGGAGGCATGACGAACACCGGGGAGCTGTTTTTT.

The rearrangement uses TRBV6-1 and TRBJ1-6; maybe TRBD1 (6 bases). The CDR3 has 12 amino acids. Germline CDR1 is MNHNS and CDR2 is SASEGT. V dropped 5 bases and J dropped 13 bases, with 12 bases sitting between them. The CDR3 protein is CASSLNREPLHF. In DNA, the CDR3 is TGTGCCAGCAGTCTGAACAGGGAGCCCCTCCACTTT.

This rearrangement joins TRBV2 to TRBJ1-5; 7 positions match TRBD1. Germline CDR1 is SNHLY and CDR2 is FYNNEI. The CDR3 is 14 residues long. V lost 4 bases to trimming and J lost 2 bases; unmatched junction nucleotides: 2. CDR3 coding DNA: TGTGCCAGCAGTGGGGACAGACGCAATCAGCCCCAGCATTTT. This codes for CASSGDRRNQPQHF. Supplemented by reference TRBV2 and TRBJ1-5, the full variable domain reads EPEVTQTPSHQVTQMGQEVILRCVPISNHLYFYWYRQILGQKVEFLVSFYNNEISEKSEIFDDQFSVERPDGSNFTLKIRSTKLEDSAMYFCASSGDRRNQPQHFGDGTRLSIL.

This sequence joins TRBV7-6 and TRBJ2-2; TRBD1 agrees at 8 bases. The CDR3 is made up of 17 amino acids. V lost 1 base to trimming and J lost 6 bases; unmatched junction nucleotides: 10. Germline V gene data show CDR1 as SGHVS and CDR2 as FNYEAQ. The CDR3 sequence: CASSLGLVGQGPGELFF. The CDR3 nucleotides read TGTGCCAGCAGCTTAGGCTTGGTCGGACAGGGCCCCGGGGAGCTGTTTTTT.

The gene calls are TRBV9 and TRBJ2-5, with TRBD2 as a possible D gene (7 bases). Germline-derived CDR1 and CDR2 are SGDLS and YYNGEE. This CDR3 is 14 amino acids long. Trimming took off 4 bases at V and 4 bases at J, with 14 bases between the two ends. The CDR3, as DNA: TGTGCCAGCAGCCTCCGGGGGGCGGGAGAGACCCAGTACTTC. As protein: CASSLRGAGETQYF.

The DNA of the CDR3 is TGTGCCAGCAATCATCTCGCGGGGAGAAGAGTTCGCGAGCAGTACTTC. The encoded protein is CASNHLAGRRVREQYF. The chain employs TRBV2 and TRBJ2-7, with D possibly TRBD2 on 6 matching bases. Looked up from germline, CDR1 is SNHLY and CDR2 is FYNNEI. The CDR3 has 16 residues. Trimming took 7 bases from V and 6 from J, leaving 25 bases between them.